The T cell receptor beta chain under discussion was sequenced for a study of T-cell memory formation after mild COVID-19. Trimming stripped 3 bases from V and 4 bases from J, with 12 bases between. Germline CDR1 reads DFQATT; CDR2 reads SNEGSKA (reference sequence). The CDR3 length is 13 residues. Study outcomes and limitations: Contracting clones from day 15 to 85 had balanced CD4/CD8; later expanders favoured CD4+. The study detected some responding clones in pre-infection memory, suggesting cross-reactive memory joined.

TCR alpha and TCR beta cDNA libraries with sample barcodes and UMIs came from 5'RACE using constant-segment primers. MiXCR, applied by TCRdb to the 5' RACE reads, yields one record per CDR3 protein. This sample yields 450,000 or so distinct CDR3 sequences, of which 15% to 20% are seen a single time; 7.5% to 10% belongs to the top ten. A note on this clonotype: No antigen is known for it.

The receptor was isolated from an adult woman who had mild COVID-19 (a few samples of this study predate the infection). Cell type and time point are not known. J is TRBJ1-2 and V is TRBV20-1, with D unclear. Input material: PBMCs or a T cell subset sorted from them (not recorded which). CDR3 amino acids: CSARDALRYGYTF. CDR3 in DNA: TGCAGTGCTAGGGACGCCCTTCGCTATGGCTACACCTTC.